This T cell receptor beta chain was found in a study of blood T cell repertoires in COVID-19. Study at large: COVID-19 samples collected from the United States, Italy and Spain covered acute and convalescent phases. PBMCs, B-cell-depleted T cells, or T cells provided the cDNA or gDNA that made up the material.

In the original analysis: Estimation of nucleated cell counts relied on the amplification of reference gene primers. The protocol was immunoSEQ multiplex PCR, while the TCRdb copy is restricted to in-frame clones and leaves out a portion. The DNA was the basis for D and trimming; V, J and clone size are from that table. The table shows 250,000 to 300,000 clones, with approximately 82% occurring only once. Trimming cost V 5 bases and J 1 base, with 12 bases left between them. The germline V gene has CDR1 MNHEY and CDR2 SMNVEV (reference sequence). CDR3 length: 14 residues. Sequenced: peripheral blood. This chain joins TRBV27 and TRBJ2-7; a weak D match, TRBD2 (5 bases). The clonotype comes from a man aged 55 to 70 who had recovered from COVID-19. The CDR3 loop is CASSPLDTSYEQYF. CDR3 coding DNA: TGTGCCAGCAGTCCACTAGACACTTCCTACGAGCAGTACTTC.